This TCR beta chain appears in the sequencing data of a study of beta chain features in type 1 diabetes. Notes on the study in general: For Type 1 diabetes patients, all four CD4+ subsets carried TCRB CDR3s that were moderately but significantly shorter.

This clone was observed a handful of times. The antigen remains undetermined. The investigators reverse transcribed all of the isolated RNA, so they sequenced expressed TCRB transcripts. The repertoire was sequenced with immunoSEQ multiplex PCR; TCRdb's copy has only in-frame clones and lacks some. This table holds 200,000 to 300,000 clones, around 20% found once. Each of the CD4+ naive, central memory, regulatory and stem cell-like memory populations was sorted via CD45RO/CCR7/CD25/CD127/CD95/CD27. CDR3 length equals 16 residues. V lost 5 bases to trimming and J lost 1 base; unmatched junction nucleotides: 6. Germline values: CDR1 SGHTA, CDR2 FQGNSA.

The sample comprised naive CD4+ T cells from blood. The TCR comes from a woman aged 40 to 50 with type 1 diabetes. The chain employs TRBV7-2 and TRBJ2-2, with 8 nucleotides matching TRBD1. CDR3 nucleotide sequence: TGTGCCAGCAGCGGTCCGGGACAGGAGAACACCGGGGAGCTGTTTTTT. Translated, it gives CASSGPGQENTGELFF.